Listed below are T cell receptor beta chains from one sample, sequenced in a study of cytomegalovirus exposure and HLA in healthy donors. The table came from immunoSEQ multiplex PCR; TCRdb's copy has only in-frame clones and leaves some out. The sample lists approximately 190,000 clones, over 70% occurring once. Sequenced sample: PBMCs. The receptors come from a man in his fifties in good health and CMV-seronegative. CDR3s leave out the opening cysteine and the closing phenylalanine or tryptophan.

J,V,CDR3
TRBJ2-1,TRBV11-2,ASSFGLPGDNEQF
TRBJ2-1,TRBV2,ASRPGQGTYNEQF
TRBJ2-1,TRBV5-1,ASSSYRGGLNNEQF
TRBJ1-5,TRBV7-9,ASSADFSNQPQH
TRBJ2-4,TRBV19,ASSSWTSGGGQLAKNIQY
TRBJ2-5,TRBV25-1,ASSEETGPMMETQY
TRBJ2-1,TRBV11-3,ASSLAGRGGNEQF
TRBJ1-4,TRBV13,ASSLGATNEKLF
TRBJ2-2,TRBV5-6,ASSLGSNTGELF
TRBJ1-3,TRBV9,ASSTGDNFSGNTIY
TRBJ1-4,TRBV30,AWRRAAASNEKLF
TRBJ1-4,TRBV7-2,ASSHPGAGHDEKLF
TRBJ1-1,TRBV5-1,ASSFGGGTEAF
TRBJ2-3,TRBV5-4,ASSSDLRDTQY
TRBJ2-1,TRBV18,ASSPFGTGAGNEQF
TRBJ2-5,TRBV7-8,ASSLGDRGATQY
TRBJ1-2,TRBV30,AWSGGQGHYGYT
TRBJ1-3,TRBV28,ASSLSMGGSGNTIY
TRBJ1-6,TRBV2,ASSARVWVNSPLH
TRBJ1-2,TRBV2,ASSRTGGRDGYT
TRBJ2-2,TRBV19,ASSMGRGQGWPNTGELF
TRBJ1-2,TRBV2,ASTPRGQGGAANYGYT
TRBJ2-7,TRBV29-1,SVEVRGEQY
TRBJ2-6,TRBV7-3,ASSTYVGANVLT
TRBJ1-5,TRBV29-1,SVGGEGQPQH
TRBJ2-7,TRBV27,ASSLGAGAYEQY
TRBJ2-3,TRBV19,ASSIGGTGGPDTQY
TRBJ1-3,TRBV10-3,ATAKGERYVGNTIY
TRBJ1-2,TRBV5-6,ASSRRGTGIGYSGYT
NA,TRBV5-1,ASSSQGSLSYEQY
TRBJ1-4,TRBV19,ASSRRTGTNEKLF
TRBJ1-1,TRBV7-9,SSSLAGGLTF
TRBJ2-5,TRBV5-1,ASSLLGQREETQY
TRBJ2-3,TRBV6-6,ASSRGGAGGWDTQY
TRBJ1-5,TRBV7-9,ASSTDIGNQPQH
TRBJ2-2,TRBV19,ASTPGLAGGRSTGELF
TRBJ2-7,TRBV6-1,ASSEAQGGLSMGYEQY
TRBJ2-3,TRBV15,ATSRGLGQGARDTQY
TRBJ2-1,TRBV7-9,ASSALRRGVYNEQF
TRBJ1-1,TRBV15,ATSGQTGNTEAF
TRBJ1-4,TRBV4-3,ASSRYSGSNEKLF
TRBJ1-2,TRBV5-1,ASSMTGPEYGYT
TRBJ1-2,TRBV11-2,ASSPRALAGYT
TRBJ1-2,TRBV9,ASSPSRDRSLGYGYT
TRBJ2-3,TRBV5-1,ASSPTGGSTLGDTQY
TRBJ2-4,TRBV30,AWSGDTKNIQY
TRBJ1-2,TRBV19,ASSTIGGAEGYT
TRBJ1-1,TRBV7-2,ASSLVPLGMAF
TRBJ1-5,TRBV28,ASSLGPIRNQPQH
TRBJ2-1,TRBV5-1,ASSLTGEPYNEQF
TRBJ2-6,TRBV7-9,ASSTDRWGGANVLT
TRBJ2-1,TRBV4-3,ASSQDRVSYNEQF
TRBJ2-1,TRBV6-1,ASNPRGSRNEQF
TRBJ2-2,TRBV7-9,ASSSTGPSGGPPGELF
TRBJ2-5,TRBV5-1,ASSLDGGTVQETQY